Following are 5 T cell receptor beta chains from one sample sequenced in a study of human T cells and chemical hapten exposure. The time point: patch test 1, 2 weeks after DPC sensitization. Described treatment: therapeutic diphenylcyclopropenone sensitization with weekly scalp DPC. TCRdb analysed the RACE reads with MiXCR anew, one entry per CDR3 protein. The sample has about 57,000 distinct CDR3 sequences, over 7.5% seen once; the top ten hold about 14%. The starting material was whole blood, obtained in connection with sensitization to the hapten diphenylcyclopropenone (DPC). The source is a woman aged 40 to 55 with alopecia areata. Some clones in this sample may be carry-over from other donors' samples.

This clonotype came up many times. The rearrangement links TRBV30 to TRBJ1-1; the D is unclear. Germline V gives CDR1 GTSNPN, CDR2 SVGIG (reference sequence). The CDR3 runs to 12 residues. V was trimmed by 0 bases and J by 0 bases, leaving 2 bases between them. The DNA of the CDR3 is TGTGCCTGGAGTGTAATGAACACTGAAGCTTTCTTT. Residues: CAWSVMNTEAFF.

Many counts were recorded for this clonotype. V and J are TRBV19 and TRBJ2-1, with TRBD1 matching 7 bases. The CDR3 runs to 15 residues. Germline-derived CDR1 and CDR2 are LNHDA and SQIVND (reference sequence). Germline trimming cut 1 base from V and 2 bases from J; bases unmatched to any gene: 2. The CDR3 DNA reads TGTGCCAGTAGTATAGGACAGGGAGCCTACAATGAGCAGTTCTTC. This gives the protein CASSIGQGAYNEQFF.

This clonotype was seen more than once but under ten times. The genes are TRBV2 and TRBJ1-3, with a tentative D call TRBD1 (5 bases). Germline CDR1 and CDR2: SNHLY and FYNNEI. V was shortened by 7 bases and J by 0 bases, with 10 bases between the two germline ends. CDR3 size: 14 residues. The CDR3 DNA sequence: TGTGCCAGCAAACAAGGGACCTCTGGAAACACCATATATTTT. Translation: CASKQGTSGNTIYF.

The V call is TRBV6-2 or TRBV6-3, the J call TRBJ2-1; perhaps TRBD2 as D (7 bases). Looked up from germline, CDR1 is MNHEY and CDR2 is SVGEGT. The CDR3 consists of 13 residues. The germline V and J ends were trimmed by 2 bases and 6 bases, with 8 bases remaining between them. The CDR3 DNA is TGTGCCAGCAGTTACAGGGGGGGCAATGAGCAGTTCTTC. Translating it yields CASSYRGGNEQFF.

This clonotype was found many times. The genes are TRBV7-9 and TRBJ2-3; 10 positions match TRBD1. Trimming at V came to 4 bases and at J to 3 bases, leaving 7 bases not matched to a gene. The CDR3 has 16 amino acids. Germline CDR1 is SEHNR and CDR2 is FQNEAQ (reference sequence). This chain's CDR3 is CASSSSWDRGTDTQYF. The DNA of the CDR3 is TGTGCCAGCAGCTCTTCCTGGGACAGGGGTACAGATACGCAGTATTTT. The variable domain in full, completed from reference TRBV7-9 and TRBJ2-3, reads DTGVSQNPRHKITKRGQNVTFRCDPISEHNRLYWYRQTLGQGPEFLTYFQNEAQLEKSRLLSDRFSAERPKGSFSTLEIQRTEQGDSAMYLCASSSSWDRGTDTQYFGPGTRLTVL.